This T cell receptor beta chain was sequenced for a study of blood T cell repertoires in COVID-19. Whole-study context: There were acute and convalescent COVID-19 samples, and they came from the United States, Italy and Spain.

From germline, CDR1 is SGHRS and CDR2 YFSETQ. V was pared by 4 bases and J by 0 bases, with 17 bases between. The CDR3 has 17 residues. Produced via immunoSEQ multiplex PCR; TCRdb's table is partial and in-frame only. This sample has about 260,000 clones, with over 80% found just once. Exposed participants came across a COVID-19 case within 2 weeks before study entry. The chain uses TRBV5-1 and TRBJ2-1; D might be TRBD2 (5 bases). Source material: PBMCs or T cells enriched from blood (not recorded which). This clonotype originated in a man aged 50 to 59 who had been exposed to COVID-19. The CDR3: CASSPGLVVGSYNEQFF. Here the CDR3 DNA reads TGCGCCAGCAGCCCAGGACTCGTCGTGGGCTCCTACAATGAGCAGTTCTTC.